This TCR beta chain was identified during a study of cytomegalovirus exposure and HLA in healthy donors (dated by TCRdb to about 2017). Describing the broader study: An earlier analysis of some 600 of the donors reported about 280 Gb of sequence data and approximately 120 million unique TCR beta sequences obtained from approximately 180 million T cells. Roughly 300 gigabases of sequencing data and around 85 million unique TCR sequences made up an early release that covered approximately 700 HLA-typed donors. Of the approximately 400 genotyped donors, approximately 83% fell in the genetic ancestry cluster associated with self-reported Caucasian donors. The aim of the study was to test whether cataloging public T cell receptors could identify signatures of past pathogen exposure. The study used immunosequencing to profile the T cell repertoires of about 670 subjects and linked those repertoires to cytomegalovirus serostatus. A separate validation cohort of roughly 110 different subjects was used in addition to the approximately 670-subject first cohort. The study combined high-throughput TCR immunosequencing, statistical association of individual TCRs with disease status, and machine learning to predict cytomegalovirus infection status. To study patterns of TCR occurrence, a later analysis re-analyzed previously published TCR beta repertoires from 700 or so donors and added high-resolution HLA genotyping. Rather than using new phenotypic data, the later analysis identified candidate immune exposures from TCR beta sequences and from how often those sequences occurred across donors. An earlier analysis of 587 of the donors applied high-throughput TCR beta sequencing to assess whether each TCR beta V gene segment acted as functional or pseudogenic. Donor age, sex, ethnicity and CMV serostatus were compiled alongside the repertoire data. A later genetic analysis took genome-wide SNP genotypes for 398 of the 666 donors and used that subset as a discovery cohort. Every discovery cohort repertoire had been produced on one sequencing platform. HLA typing covered class I and class II loci at four-digit resolution. Typing coverage differed by locus: A, B, C, DRB1 and DQB1 were typed in about 620-640 donors, DQA1 in 500 to 550, DPA1 in 600 to 610, and DPB1 in 400 to 490. Several DR-DQ haplotypes were handled as single units for association and clustering because linkage in the cohort was strong. Among 350 to 400 genotyped donors of the cohort, an average of approximately 240,000 unique TCR beta nucleotide sequences were sequenced per donor, roughly a sixth of them non-productive.

Library method: the immunoSEQ multiplex PCR assay. A mixture of 60 forward primers for TCR Vbeta segments and 13 reverse primers for TCR Jbeta segments was used in the multiplex PCR. The CDR3 region of rearranged TCR beta genes was amplified from genomic DNA with a multiplex PCR assay. The amplified TCR beta libraries were sequenced on the Illumina HiSeq System as 87-base-pair reads. The authors' analysis ran thus. In a later analysis, 77 million or so unique TCR beta chains were counted across the 500 to 700 repertoires, and about 10 million of these chains were shared by at least two donors. A nearest-neighbor algorithm error-corrected the raw reads and collapsed the reads into unique sequences, merging closely related sequences to remove PCR and sequencing errors. To assign V, D and J gene segments, CDR3 sequences were aligned to IMGT reference sequences. For a sequence to be retained, a match of at least six nucleotides was required to both a V gene segment and a J gene segment. Rearrangements were called productive when the CDR3 lacked stop codons and stayed in frame with V and J; all others were non-productive. Following IMGT convention, CDR3 was defined as the stretch from the second conserved V-encoded cysteine up to the conserved J-encoded phenylalanine. The earlier analysis of about 500 of the donors excluded sequences that lacked an unambiguous match to a single V gene segment. An earlier analysis of several hundred of the donors called V segments functional above 56.7% productive rearrangements and segregating when the between-donor standard deviation exceeded 5%. A statistical classification framework was built for diagnosing cytomegalovirus status from the catalog of TCR beta chain sequences. In a later analysis, V and J genes were assigned by comparing TCR nucleotide sequences against IMGT/GENE-DB human TR gene sequences. A later analysis assigned CDR3 sequences and most-parsimonious VDJ recombination scenarios with the TCRdist pipeline. In a later analysis, each TCR beta chain was defined by its CDR3 amino acid sequence together with its V-gene family, and reads lacking a unique V-gene family were excluded. As a way to deal with suspected cross-contamination and a sequencing artifact, a later analysis dropped under 600 nucleotide sequences that were highly shared and had low generation probability. For each public chain, a later analysis derived a clonal expansion index from normalized ranks of inferred template counts within each repertoire. Generation probabilities in a later analysis came from a VDJ recombination model fitted to out-of-frame rearrangements, and those results were checked against IGoR. A later analysis scored TCR-TCR, TCR-HLA and TCR-CMV co-occurrence with hypergeometric tests, applying a repertoire-size bias correction to TCR pairs. In a later analysis, false discovery rates were estimated by permuting HLA or CMV assignments 20 times. In a later analysis, co-occurring TCRs were grouped using DBSCAN, and TCRdist sequence similarity was added for clustering within HLA-allele-positive subsets. Co-occurrence clustering excluded repertoires with fewer than 30,000 or more than 120,000 public chains, plus five with anomalous nucleotide sharing. The table comes from immuneACCESS by way of TCRdb, which keeps in-frame sequences with V and J called. Part of the clones is missing from these tables; in studies checked, under half for an unresolved V gene and the rest for unknown reasons. V and J calls and clone size come straight from that table; D and trimming were deduced from the DNA. For this sample there are around 140,000 clones; approximately 77% appear just once. The ten largest clones capture approximately 0.9% of the sample.

The junction shows trimming of 1 base on V and 7 bases on J, and the gene matches do not reach 8 bases of it. Reading the germline V gene gives CDR1 MGHRA and CDR2 YSYEKL. The CDR3 spans 15 residues, from the cysteine through the phenylalanine. The entry retains the CDR3 DNA only, 45 bases that are in frame from base 1. The cohort comprised 666 healthy bone marrow donors. At the time of sampling, all cohort members were nominally healthy, though unrecorded immune exposures were likely present. The donor was CMV seronegative and was included in the group of 352 seronegative cohort members. Every donor gave a peripheral blood sample, and the peripheral blood mononuclear cells from that sample were used for TCR beta sequencing. Genomic DNA was extracted from the blood cell samples with the Qiagen DNeasy Blood Extraction Kit. The investigation overall reported the following: In both the original and validation cohorts, the classifier was reported to diagnose cytomegalovirus status with high specificity and sensitivity. For the cohort, immune exposure information was limited to CMV serostatus. The authors suggested that the approach could potentially be generalized to other disease states and immunological phenotypes. In a later genetic analysis, fewer N-insertions in productive TCRs were reported among donors in an Asian-associated ancestry cluster than the approximately 630-donor mean. Correlated functional status among segregating V segments might be attributable to linkage disequilibrium, but an unknown experimental factor could not be ruled out. Several of the top co-occurrence clusters appeared to be linked to parvovirus B19, influenza, CMV and Epstein-Barr virus, according to a later analysis. A group of highly shared sequence variants was considered likely to be a technical artifact of the sequencing pipeline. When HLA alleles, especially DR and DQ, strongly co-occurred, TCR associations were difficult to assign to individual alleles. Specific HLA alleles were associated with 15,000 to 20,000 TCR beta sequences at a false discovery rate of 0.05 in a later analysis. In a later analysis, HLA-associated TCR beta chains were found to be more clonally expanded and to have lower generation probabilities than equally common non-associated chains. This cohort had only TCR beta chains sequenced, and the lack of alpha or paired-chain data limited which features could be detected. In an earlier analysis of under 600 of the donors, most TCR beta V segments were observed in productive rearrangements about 87% or about 30% of the time, broadly matching IMGT annotations. While some public TCRs were present in many individuals, most TCR sequences turned up only very rarely across donors. Because the 87-base-pair reads could not distinguish some IMGT-functional V segments, including TRBV6-2 and TRBV6-3, those segments were excluded. The study listed approximately 150 TCR beta chains as associated with cytomegalovirus. Most CMV-associated TCR beta chains appeared to be HLA-restricted in a later analysis, and the HLA associations seemed to be driven largely by CMV exposure. In a later analysis, the rate of TCR association differed among HLA loci, with DRB1 alleles having the most associated TCRs and HLA-C alleles having the fewest. V-gene and J-gene trimming of TCR beta chains was associated with a missense DCLRE1C variant in a later genetic analysis, and the association was replicated in an independent cohort. In vitro tests confirmed that three of the cytomegalovirus-associated TCR beta chains recognize cytomegalovirus antigens. The presence/absence analyses assumed that sequencing depth was roughly uniform across donors, and that assumption may not be true. HLA typing was unavailable for some donors at each locus, so association tests used only the typed subset. A further reported finding was that TCR beta sequences accurately predicted the HLA-A and HLA-B alleles for most subjects in the first cohort. The earlier analysis of around 600 of the donors excluded 15 to 20 rarely observed V segments, including chromosome 9 orphons, because counts were too low.

About this clone: Its antigen is currently not known. No much larger clone is present one base from it, and per-base qualities are unavailable.

The clonotype originates from a woman in her sixties or seventies in good health and CMV-seronegative. This receptor chain uses TRBV4-1 and TRBJ2-5; 8 middle bases align to TRBD1. Sequencing used PBMCs. The CDR3 amino acid sequence is: CASSQAGTGVWTQYF. The DNA sequence reads TGCGCCAGCAGCCAAGCCGGGACAGGAGTCTGGACCCAGTACTTC.